This T cell receptor (beta chain) was sequenced for a study of a mutant IDH1 vaccine in newly diagnosed glioma. The overall study: Pretreatment consisted of radiotherapy, temozolomide, or both, with most receiving both.

The assay was immunoSEQ multiplex PCR, and TCRdb's table has in-frame clones only and misses some. The sample carries about 50,000 clones, about 80% recorded once. The time point: week 47, end of study. What each vaccine dose contained was 300 ug of mutant IDH1 20-mer peptide, accompanied by topical imiquimod. Across weeks 1, 3, 5, 7, 11, 15, 19 and 23, patients received a vaccination each time, eight in all. In regard to this clone: Its antigen is unidentified.

V lost 3 bases and J lost 4; bases outside the gene matches: 5. This CDR3 is 14 amino acids long. CDR1 LNHDA and CDR2 SQIVND come from the germline V gene (reference sequence). Sequences were derived from PBMCs, sampled from a glioma patient whose treatment included an IDH1 peptide vaccine. The chain has TRBV19 and TRBJ1-2, with 7 bases identical to TRBD1. The TCR originated in a man aged 50 to 59 with glioma. The CDR3 DNA sequence: TGTGCCAGTAGTATTGGACAGGCAGCCTATGGCTACACCTTC. Its protein product is CASSIGQAAYGYTF.